Following are 6 T cell receptor beta chains from one sample sequenced in a study of identifying expanded T cells in peripheral blood. TCRdb's copy holds only in-frame clones and misses some; the assay was immunoSEQ multiplex PCR. The sample consists of some 93,000 clones, around nine tenths of them appearing once. The sample comprised blood. These receptors originate from a person aged 18 to 70 in good health.

V is TRBV6-1 and J is TRBJ2-7; weak D call: TRBD1 (6 bases). V was pared by 4 bases and J by 0 bases, with 13 bases between. The V gene's germline CDR1 is MNHNS and CDR2 SASEGT. The CDR3 runs to 15 residues. CDR3 bases: TGTGCCAGCAGTGGAAGACAGGTTCTCTCCTACGAGCAGTACTTC. It codes for CASSGRQVLSYEQYF.

The genes are TRBV6-4 and TRBJ1-3; D is ambiguous. V was cut by 9 bases and J by 0 bases, with 9 bases left in between. This CDR3 comprises 13 residues. Germline lookup yields CDR1 MRHNA and CDR2 SNTAGT. CDR3 sequence (DNA): TGTGCCAGGCAGGCTAACTCTGGAAACACCATATATTTT. This codes for CARQANSGNTIYF.

The V and J genes are TRBV7-3 and TRBJ1-2; D call uncertain. Trimming cost V 5 bases and J 5 bases, with 12 bases left between them. This CDR3 region has 13 residues. Looked up from germline, CDR1 is SGHTA and CDR2 is FQGTGA. CDR3 DNA sequence: TGTGCCAGCAGCCCCACGTTCGGTTATGGCTACACCTTC. This gives the protein CASSPTFGYGYTF.

CDR3 amino acids: CASSYRLAHEQFF. The CDR3 region has the DNA TGTGCCAGCAGCTACCGACTAGCCCATGAGCAGTTCTTC. The chain employs TRBV7-2 and TRBJ2-1; 7 bases fit TRBD2. The germline V gene encodes CDR1 SGHTA and CDR2 FQGNSA. This CDR3 comprises 13 residues. The ends lost 4 bases at V and 8 bases at J; junction bases unmatched: 5.

The V call is TRBV28, the J call TRBJ2-1; 7 positions agree with TRBD2. Trimming took 5 bases from V and 2 from J; bases not matched to a gene: 3. This CDR3 contains 14 residues. CDR1 is MDHEN and CDR2 is SYDVKM in the germline V gene. This chain's CDR3 is CASSPGGTYNEQFF. DNA for the CDR3: TGTGCCAGCAGTCCCGGGGGGACCTACAATGAGCAGTTCTTC.

This clone occurred many times. This chain uses TRBV7-8 with TRBJ1-5; no clear D gene. Trimming shortened V by 1 base and J by 3 bases, and 10 bases separated the two germline ends. CDR1 and CDR2 (germline): SGHVS, FQNEAQ. This CDR3 comprises 15 residues. The CDR3 loop is CASSLVEGSNQPQHF. The DNA of the CDR3 is TGTGCCAGCAGCTTAGTCGAGGGTTCCAATCAGCCCCAGCATTTT.